The text below deals with one T cell receptor beta chain. This sample stems from a study of shared T cell receptors in the human thymus. In germline, CDR1 is SGHTA, CDR2 FQGNSA. V shed 5 bases, J shed 1 base, and the junction held 7 bases outside the gene matches. The CDR3 has 18 residues. The data were produced by immunoSEQ multiplex PCR, yet TCRdb's version contains in-frame clones alone and is incomplete. Among hundreds of thousands of clones, more than 75% were seen once, and the ten largest hold around 0.013%. This sample also appeared in a second study, on human thymus T cells. From that study: Serving as donors were healthy Finnish infants, each of whom was having open corrective surgery for congenital heart defects. Thymus tissue was removed during corrective cardiac surgery. Within thymic and blood repertoires, V and J gene usage appeared to be biased. Related research reported highly overlapping thymic repertoires among unrelated individuals.

The sequenced sample consisted of thymocytes. The source is a boy younger than two with a congenital heart defect. The chain uses TRBV7-2 and TRBJ2-1, with 14 positions matching TRBD2. The CDR3 bases are TGTGCCAGCAGCCTGGGACTAGCGGGAGTAGGTTCCTACAATGAGCAGTTCTTC. Translated: CASSLGLAGVGSYNEQFF. Drawing the rest from reference TRBV7-2 and TRBJ2-1, the complete variable domain is GAGVSQSPSNKVTEKGKDVELRCDPISGHTALYWYRQSLGQGLEFLIYFQGNSAPDKSGLPSDRFSAERTGGSVSTLTIQRTQQEDSAVYLCASSLGLAGVGSYNEQFFGPGTRLTVL.